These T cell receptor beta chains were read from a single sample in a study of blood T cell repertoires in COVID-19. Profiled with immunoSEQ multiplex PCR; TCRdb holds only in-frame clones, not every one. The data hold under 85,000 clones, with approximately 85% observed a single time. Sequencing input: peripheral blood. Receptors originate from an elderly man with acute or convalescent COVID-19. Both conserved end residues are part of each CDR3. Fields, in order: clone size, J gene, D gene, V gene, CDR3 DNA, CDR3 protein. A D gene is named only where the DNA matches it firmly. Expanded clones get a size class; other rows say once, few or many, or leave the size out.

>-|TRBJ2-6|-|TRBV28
TGTGCCAGCCAAACCCCAGGTGGGGCCAACGTCCTGACTTTC
CASQTPGGANVLTF
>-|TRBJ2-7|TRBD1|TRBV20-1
TGCAGTGCTAGTCGGGGACAGGGGCGCGAGCAGTACTTC
CSASRGQGREQYF
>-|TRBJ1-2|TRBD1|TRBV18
TGTGCCAGCTCACCTATGGGACAGTCGTTCAACTATGGCTACACCTTC
CASSPMGQSFNYGYTF
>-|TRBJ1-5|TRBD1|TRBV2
TGTGCCAGCAGCACCGGGACAGGTAATCAGCCCCAGCATTTT
CASSTGTGNQPQHF
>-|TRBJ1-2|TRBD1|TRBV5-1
TGCGCCAGCAGCTGGGACAGGGGATATGGCTACACCTTC
CASSWDRGYGYTF
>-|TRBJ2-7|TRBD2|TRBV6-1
TGTGCCAGCAGTTCCCCCGCGGCGGGGGACTACGAGCAGTACTTC
CASSSPAAGDYEQYF
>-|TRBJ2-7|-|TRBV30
TGTGCCTGGAGTAGGCGGGGCCGCTACGAGCAGTACTTC
CAWSRRGRYEQYF
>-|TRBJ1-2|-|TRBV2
TGTGCCAGCAGCCACGGGAAGGGCTACACCTTC
CASSHGKGYTF
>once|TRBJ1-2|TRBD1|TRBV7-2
TGTGCCAGCAGCTTAGCTTGGCAGGGGGCCCATGGCTACACCTTC
CASSLAWQGAHGYTF
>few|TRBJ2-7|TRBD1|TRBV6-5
TGTGCCAGCAGTTATTTTGGGACAGGCTACGAGCAGTACTTC
CASSYFGTGYEQYF
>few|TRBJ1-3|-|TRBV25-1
TGTGCCAGCAGTCAGGAATCCTCTGGAAACACCATATATTTT
CASSQESSGNTIYF
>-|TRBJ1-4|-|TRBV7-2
TGTGCCAGCAGCCGGGGGGGGTTTAGCGGTGAAAAACTGTTTTTT
CASSRGGFSGEKLFF
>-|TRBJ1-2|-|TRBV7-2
TGTGCCAGCAGCTCTCCGGACAGTCTAAAGAGTACCTTC
CASSSPDSLKSTF
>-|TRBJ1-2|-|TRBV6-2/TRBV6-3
TGTGCCAGCAGTTACAGCTCCCGGGGGGGAGGCTACACCTTC
CASSYSSRGGGYTF
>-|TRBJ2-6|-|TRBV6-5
TGTGCCAGCAGTTACACCCAGCGTTCTGGGGCCAACGTCCTGACTTTC
CASSYTQRSGANVLTF
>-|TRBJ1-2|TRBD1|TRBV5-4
TGTGCCAGCAGCTTACGACAGGGGGTGGGCTATGGCTACACCTTC
CASSLRQGVGYGYTF
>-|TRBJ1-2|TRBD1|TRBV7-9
TGTGCCAGCAGCTTAGAGGCCGGGACAGGGACCAACCGCGGCTACACCTTC
CASSLEAGTGTNRGYTF
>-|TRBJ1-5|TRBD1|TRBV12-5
TGTGCTAGTGGTTTCTCAATCGGACAGGGGGCGCTGCAAGGGGATCAGCCCCAGCATTTT
CASGFSIGQGALQGDQPQHF
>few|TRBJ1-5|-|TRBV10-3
TGTGCCATCAGTTTTAACAACAATCAGCCCCAGCATTTT
CAISFNNNQPQHF
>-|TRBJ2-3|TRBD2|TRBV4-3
TGCGCCAGCAGCCAAGAGAGGAGTAGCGGGATGGCGCAGTATTTT
CASSQERSSGMAQYF